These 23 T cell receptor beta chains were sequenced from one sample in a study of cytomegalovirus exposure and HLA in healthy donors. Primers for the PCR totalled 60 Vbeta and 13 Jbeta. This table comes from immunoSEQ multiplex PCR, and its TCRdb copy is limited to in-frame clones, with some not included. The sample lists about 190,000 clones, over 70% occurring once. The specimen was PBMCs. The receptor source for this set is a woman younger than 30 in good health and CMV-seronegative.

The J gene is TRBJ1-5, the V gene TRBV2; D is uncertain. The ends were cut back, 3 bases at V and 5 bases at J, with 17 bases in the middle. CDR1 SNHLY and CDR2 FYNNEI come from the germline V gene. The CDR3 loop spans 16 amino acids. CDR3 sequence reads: CASSEGRSFSYQPQHF. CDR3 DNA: TGTGCCAGCAGTGAGGGCAGGTCGTTCTCTTATCAGCCCCAGCATTTT.

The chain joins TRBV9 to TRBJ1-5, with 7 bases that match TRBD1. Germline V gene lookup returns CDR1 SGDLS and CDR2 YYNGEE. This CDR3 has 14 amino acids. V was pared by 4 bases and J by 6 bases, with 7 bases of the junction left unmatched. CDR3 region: CASSSWTGPQPQHF. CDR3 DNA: TGTGCCAGCAGCTCCTGGACAGGACCTCAGCCCCAGCATTTT.

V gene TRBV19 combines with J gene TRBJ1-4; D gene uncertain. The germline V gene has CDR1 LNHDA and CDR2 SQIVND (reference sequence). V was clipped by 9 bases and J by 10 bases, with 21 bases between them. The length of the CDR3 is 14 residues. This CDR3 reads CASAPGWEVGKLFF. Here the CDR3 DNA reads TGTGCCAGCGCCCCGGGTTGGGAGGTGGGAAAACTGTTTTTT.

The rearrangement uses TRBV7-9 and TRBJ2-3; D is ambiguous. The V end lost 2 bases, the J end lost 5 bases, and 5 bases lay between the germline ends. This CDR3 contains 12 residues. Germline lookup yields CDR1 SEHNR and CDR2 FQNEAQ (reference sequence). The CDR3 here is CASSLTIDTQYF. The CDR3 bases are TGTGCCAGCAGCTTAACTATAGATACGCAGTATTTT.

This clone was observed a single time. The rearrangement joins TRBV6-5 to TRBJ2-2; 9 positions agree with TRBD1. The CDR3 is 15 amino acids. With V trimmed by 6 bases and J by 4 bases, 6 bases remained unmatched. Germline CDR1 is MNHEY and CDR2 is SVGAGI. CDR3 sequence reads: CASSTGTGSTGELFF. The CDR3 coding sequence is TGTGCCAGCAGCACCGGGACAGGGAGCACCGGGGAGCTGTTTTTT.

In nucleotides, the CDR3 is TGTGCCAGCGAGGACAGTGCCTACACTGAAGCTTTCTTT. It specifies CASEDSAYTEAFF. The chain couples TRBV19 to TRBJ1-1; D might be TRBD1 (6 bases). In germline, CDR1 is LNHDA, CDR2 SQIVND (reference sequence). V shed 9 bases and J shed 3 bases, with 14 bases lying between them. There are 13 residues in the CDR3.

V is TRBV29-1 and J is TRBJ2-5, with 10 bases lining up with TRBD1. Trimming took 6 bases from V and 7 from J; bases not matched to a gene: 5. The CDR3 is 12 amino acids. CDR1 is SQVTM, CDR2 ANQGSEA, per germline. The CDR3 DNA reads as TGCAGCGTGTCGGACAGGGGGGGGACCCAGTACTTC. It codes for CSVSDRGGTQYF.

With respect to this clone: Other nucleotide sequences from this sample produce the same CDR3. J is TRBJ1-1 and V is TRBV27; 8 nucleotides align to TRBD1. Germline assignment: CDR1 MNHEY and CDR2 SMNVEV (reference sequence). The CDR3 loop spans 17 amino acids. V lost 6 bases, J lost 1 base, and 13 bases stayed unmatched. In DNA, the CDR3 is TGTGCCAGCAGGACGGACAGGGAGGGAAGCTGGAACACTGAAGCTTTCTTT. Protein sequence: CASRTDREGSWNTEAFF.

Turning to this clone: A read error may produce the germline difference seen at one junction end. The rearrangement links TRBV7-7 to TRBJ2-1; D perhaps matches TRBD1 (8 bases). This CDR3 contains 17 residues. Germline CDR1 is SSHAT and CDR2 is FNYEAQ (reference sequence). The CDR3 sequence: CASSKMMGGTGGNEQFF. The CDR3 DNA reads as TGTGCTAGCAGCAAGATGATGGGGGGGACAGGAGGGAATGAGCAGTTCTTC.

CDR3 DNA sequence: TGTGCCAGCAGTGTACTAGCGGGGGTCCCAGATACGCAGTATTTT. Its translation: CASSVLAGVPDTQYF. The chain joins TRBV6-1 to TRBJ2-3, with 11 bases identical to TRBD2. This CDR3 contains 15 residues. V shed 4 bases, J shed 4 bases, and the junction held 4 bases outside the gene matches. Germline CDR1 and CDR2: MNHNS and SASEGT.

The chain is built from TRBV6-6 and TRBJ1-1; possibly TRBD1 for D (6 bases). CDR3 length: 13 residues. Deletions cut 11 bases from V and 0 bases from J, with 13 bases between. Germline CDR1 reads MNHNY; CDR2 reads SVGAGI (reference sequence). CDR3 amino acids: CALDGTLNTEAFF. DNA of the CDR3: TGTGCCCTCGACGGGACACTGAACACTGAAGCTTTCTTT.

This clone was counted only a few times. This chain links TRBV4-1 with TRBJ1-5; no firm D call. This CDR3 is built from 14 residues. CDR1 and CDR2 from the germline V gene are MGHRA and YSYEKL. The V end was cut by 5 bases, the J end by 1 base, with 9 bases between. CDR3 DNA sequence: TGCGCCAGCAGCACAGAAGACAGCAATCAGCCCCAGCATTTT. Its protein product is CASSTEDSNQPQHF.

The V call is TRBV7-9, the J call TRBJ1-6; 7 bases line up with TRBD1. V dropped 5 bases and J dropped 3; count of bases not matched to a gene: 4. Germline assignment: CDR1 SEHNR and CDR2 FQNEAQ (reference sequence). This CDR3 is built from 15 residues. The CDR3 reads CASSPTGVYNSPLHF. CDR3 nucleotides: TGTGCCAGCAGCCCAACAGGGGTCTATAATTCACCCCTCCACTTT.

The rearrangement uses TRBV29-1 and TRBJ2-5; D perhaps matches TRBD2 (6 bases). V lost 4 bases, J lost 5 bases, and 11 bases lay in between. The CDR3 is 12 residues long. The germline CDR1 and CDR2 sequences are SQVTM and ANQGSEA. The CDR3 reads CSVVGSGETQYF. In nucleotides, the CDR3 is TGCAGCGTTGTCGGAAGCGGGGAGACCCAGTACTTC.

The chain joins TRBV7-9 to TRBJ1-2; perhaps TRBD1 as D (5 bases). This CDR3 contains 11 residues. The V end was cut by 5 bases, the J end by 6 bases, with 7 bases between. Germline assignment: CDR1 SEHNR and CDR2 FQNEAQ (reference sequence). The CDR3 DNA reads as TGTGCCAGCAGCGGGGGGGATGGCTACACCTTC. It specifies CASSGGDGYTF.

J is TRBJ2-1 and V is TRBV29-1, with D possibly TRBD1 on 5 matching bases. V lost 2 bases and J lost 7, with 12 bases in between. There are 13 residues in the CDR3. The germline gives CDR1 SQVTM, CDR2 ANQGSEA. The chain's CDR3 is CSVEWGVGNEQFF. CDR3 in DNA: TGCAGCGTTGAATGGGGCGTTGGAAATGAGCAGTTCTTC.

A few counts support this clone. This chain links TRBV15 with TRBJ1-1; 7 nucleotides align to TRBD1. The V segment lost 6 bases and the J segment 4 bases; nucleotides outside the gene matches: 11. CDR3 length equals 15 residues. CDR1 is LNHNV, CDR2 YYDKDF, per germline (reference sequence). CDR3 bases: TGTGCCACCAGGGCTTCCGACAGGGAGGTCACTGAAGCTTTCTTT. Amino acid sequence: CATRASDREVTEAFF.

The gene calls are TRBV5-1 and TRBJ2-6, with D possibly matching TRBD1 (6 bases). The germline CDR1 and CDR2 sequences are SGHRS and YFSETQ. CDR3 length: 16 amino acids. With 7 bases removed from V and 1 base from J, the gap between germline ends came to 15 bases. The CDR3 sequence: CASSQGILSGANVLTF. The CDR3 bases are TGCGCCAGCTCACAGGGTATTCTTTCTGGGGCCAACGTCCTGACTTTC.

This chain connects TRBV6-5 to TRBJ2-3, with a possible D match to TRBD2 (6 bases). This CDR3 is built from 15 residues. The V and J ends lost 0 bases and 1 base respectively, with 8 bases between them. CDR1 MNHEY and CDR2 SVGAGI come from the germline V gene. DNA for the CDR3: TGTGCCAGCAGTTACTCGGGCGGGGGCACAGATACGCAGTATTTT. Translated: CASSYSGGGTDTQYF.

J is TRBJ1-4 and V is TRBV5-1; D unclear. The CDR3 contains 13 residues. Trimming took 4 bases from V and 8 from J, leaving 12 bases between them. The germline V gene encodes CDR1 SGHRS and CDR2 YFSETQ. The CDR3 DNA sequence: TGCGCCAGCAGCCCACGCGCACGCGAAAAACTGTTTTTT. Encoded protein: CASSPRAREKLFF.

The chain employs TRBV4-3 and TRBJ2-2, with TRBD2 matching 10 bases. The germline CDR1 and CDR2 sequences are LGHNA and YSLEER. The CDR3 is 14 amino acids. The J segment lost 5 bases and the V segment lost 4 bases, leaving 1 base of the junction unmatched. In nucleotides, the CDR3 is TGCGCCAGCAGCCGGACTAGCGGAACCGGGGAGCTGTTTTTT. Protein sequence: CASSRTSGTGELFF.

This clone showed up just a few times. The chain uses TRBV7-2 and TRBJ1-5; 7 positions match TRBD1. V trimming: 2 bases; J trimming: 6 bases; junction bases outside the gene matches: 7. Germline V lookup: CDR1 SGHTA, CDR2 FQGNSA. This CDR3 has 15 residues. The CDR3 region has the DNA TGTGCCAGCAGCTTAATACAGGGGAGAGGTCAGCCCCAGCATTTT. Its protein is CASSLIQGRGQPQHF.

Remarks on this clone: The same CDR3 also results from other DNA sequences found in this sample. Written as DNA, the CDR3 is TGCGCCAGCAGCTTAACGGGTGGAAACACCATATATTTT. It translates to CASSLTGGNTIYF. J is TRBJ1-3 and V is TRBV5-1; D unresolved. The V end lost 2 bases, the J end lost 3 bases, and 6 bases lay between the germline ends. The CDR3 runs to 13 residues. Germline V gene data show CDR1 as SGHRS and CDR2 as YFSETQ.